Below, 22 T cell receptor beta chains from the same sample are listed, as sequenced in a study of technical replicates of blood from a handful of donors. Assay: immunoSEQ multiplex PCR; the TCRdb copy retains only in-frame clones and omits some. The data hold roughly 60,000 clones, with roughly 89% observed a single time. Sequenced sample: PBMCs. These receptors all stem from a human donor in good health. Some clones in this sample may be carry-over from other donors' samples.

The chain is built from TRBV7-6 and TRBJ2-7; D is unclear. V lost 0 bases and J 4 bases, leaving 7 bases between the germline ends. The CDR3 totals 13 residues. CDR1 is SGHVS and CDR2 is FNYEAQ in the germline V gene. This CDR3 is CASSLAENYEQYF. In nucleotides, the CDR3 is TGTGCCAGCAGCTTAGCAGAGAATTACGAGCAGTACTTC.

This clone was seen a handful of times. This chain joins TRBV14 and TRBJ1-6; 7 bases are a match to TRBD1. V lost 3 bases and J lost 7; bases outside the gene matches: 0. This CDR3 is built from 13 residues. CDR1 and CDR2 from the germline V gene are SGHDN and FVKESK. The CDR3 sequence: CASSQTGNSPLHF. CDR3 DNA sequence: TGTGCCAGCAGCCAGACAGGGAATTCACCCCTCCACTTT.

The chain employs TRBV5-1 and TRBJ1-1; TRBD1 matches at 7 bases. Germline V gene sequence: CDR1 SGHRS, CDR2 YFSETQ. Trimming cost V 4 bases and J 3 bases; bases outside gene matches: 9. The CDR3 has 15 amino acids. The CDR3 nucleotides read TGCGCCAGCAGCCCGACAGGGTTAGGGCACACTGAAGCTTTCTTT. It is translated as CASSPTGLGHTEAFF.

The J gene is TRBJ2-1, the V gene TRBV11-1; TRBD2 matches 11 bases. Germline V gene data show CDR1 as SGHAT and CDR2 as FQDESV (reference sequence). This CDR3 has 14 amino acids. Germline trimming cut 5 bases from V and 9 bases from J; bases unmatched to any gene: 6. The CDR3 DNA follows: TGTGCCAGCAGCCAACTAGCGGGAGCGGGTGAGCAGTTCTTC. Residues: CASSQLAGAGEQFF.

This chain links TRBV6-1 with TRBJ2-7, with a weak D call TRBD2 (6 bases). Germline CDR1 and CDR2: MNHNS and SASEGT. The CDR3 has 13 residues. The V end was cut by 2 bases, the J end by 7 bases, with 12 bases between. This CDR3 is CASSESRGWEQYF. In DNA, the CDR3 is TGTGCCAGCAGTGAAAGTCGGGGGTGGGAGCAGTACTTC.

CDR3 sequence reads: CASSYVSGGAADTQYF. DNA of the CDR3: TGTGCCAGCAGTTACGTGAGCGGGGGGGCAGCAGATACGCAGTATTTT. This chain joins TRBV6-5 and TRBJ2-3, with 10 bases matching TRBD2. This CDR3 region has 16 residues. V lost 2 bases and J lost 4; bases outside the gene matches: 6. Germline V gene sequence: CDR1 MNHEY, CDR2 SVGAGI.

The J gene is TRBJ2-1, the V gene TRBV9, with TRBD2 matching over 10 bases. The length of the CDR3 is 15 residues. In germline, CDR1 is SGDLS, CDR2 YYNGEE. V was pared by 0 bases and J by 6 bases, with 3 bases of the junction left unmatched. CDR3 DNA sequence: TGTGCCAGCAGCGTAGGAGCGGGAGGGCCCAATGAGCAGTTCTTC. This encodes CASSVGAGGPNEQFF.

This CDR3 reads CASRYLDSSGNTIYF. The CDR3 DNA reads as TGTGCCAGCAGGTACCTGGACAGCTCTGGAAACACCATATATTTT. The J gene is TRBJ1-3, the V gene TRBV2; weak D call: TRBD1 (6 bases). With 6 bases removed from V and 0 bases from J, the gap between germline ends came to 12 bases. The CDR3 consists of 15 residues. Germline values: CDR1 SNHLY, CDR2 FYNNEI. Complete variable domain (other parts from reference TRBV2 and TRBJ1-3): EPEVTQTPSHQVTQMGQEVILRCVPISNHLYFYWYRQILGQKVEFLVSFYNNEISEKSEIFDDQFSVERPDGSNFTLKIRSTKLEDSAMYFCASRYLDSSGNTIYFGEGSWLTVV.

The chain employs TRBV25-1 and TRBJ2-1; 12 nucleotides align to TRBD2. Trimming removed 7 bases from V and 10 bases from J; junction bases left unmatched: 11. This CDR3 is built from 15 residues. Germline-derived CDR1 and CDR2 are MGHDK and SYGVNS. CDR3 DNA sequence: TGTGCCAGCAACCTAGCGGGAGGGCGGGTTGAGGAGCAGTTCTTC. Translation gives CASNLAGGRVEEQFF.

This clone counts as medium-sized. The chain joins TRBV4-1 to TRBJ1-2; D possibly corresponds to TRBD1 (5 bases). V was clipped by 5 bases and J by 0 bases, with 13 bases between them. CDR3 length: 15 residues. Germline V gene sequence: CDR1 MGHRA, CDR2 YSYEKL. The CDR3 DNA is TGCGCCAGCAGCTGGAAAGGGGATACTAACTATGGCTACACCTTC. Encoded protein: CASSWKGDTNYGYTF.

This clone appeared a few times. The chain recombines TRBV5-6 with TRBJ1-6; 10 bases are shared with TRBD1. Germline loops: CDR1 SGHDT, CDR2 YYEEEE. Unmatched junction bases numbered 3, after V lost 4 bases and J lost 5 bases. CDR3 length: 15 amino acids. The CDR3 loop reads CASSQDRGNNSPLHF. Written as DNA, the CDR3 is TGTGCCAGCAGCCAGGACAGGGGGAATAATTCACCCCTCCACTTT.

This chain joins TRBV5-4 and TRBJ1-6; TRBD1 might be the D (6 bases). Germline values: CDR1 SGHNT, CDR2 YYREEE (reference sequence). The CDR3 runs to 15 residues. Trimming shortened V by 6 bases and J by 8 bases, and 18 bases separated the two germline ends. CDR3 amino acids: CASTSQTGLHSPLHF. The CDR3 coding sequence is TGTGCCAGCACAAGCCAGACAGGCCTACATTCACCCCTCCACTTT.

The chain has TRBV2 and TRBJ1-1, with 8 bases fitting TRBD1. The CDR3 runs to 14 residues. Germline V gene sequence: CDR1 SNHLY, CDR2 FYNNEI. J gave up 4 bases and V 4 bases, and 5 bases lay outside the gene matches. The CDR3 spells CASSVRQGITEAFF. Written as DNA, the CDR3 is TGTGCCAGCAGTGTTAGACAGGGGATCACTGAAGCTTTCTTT.

This clone was found a few times. This sequence joins TRBV30 and TRBJ1-5; D call uncertain. Per the germline V gene, CDR1 is GTSNPN and CDR2 is SVGIG (reference sequence). The CDR3 loop spans 13 amino acids. V dropped 5 bases and J dropped 6 bases, with 14 bases sitting between them. The CDR3 DNA sequence: TGTGCCTGGGGAGTCGACCCTGGTCAGCCCCAGCATTTT. Its translation: CAWGVDPGQPQHF.

V usage is TRBV9 and J usage is TRBJ1-2, with D uncertain. Looked up from germline, CDR1 is SGDLS and CDR2 is YYNGEE. The CDR3 is 16 amino acids. Trimming removed 0 bases from V and 8 bases from J, with 20 bases in between. The DNA for the CDR3 is TGTGCCAGCAGCGTAGATGGAGTGGCGGGCGCGCCGGGCTACACCTTC. Translating it yields CASSVDGVAGAPGYTF.

The J gene is TRBJ2-4, the V gene TRBV4-1; D gene unclear. Germline lookup yields CDR1 MGHRA and CDR2 YSYEKL. This CDR3 region has 19 residues. V was pared by 1 base and J by 0 bases, with 19 bases between. CDR3 in amino acids: CASSQGLGRNILAKNIQYF. The CDR3 nucleotides read TGCGCCAGCAGCCAAGGGTTGGGCAGGAACATACTAGCCAAAAACATTCAGTACTTC.

This clone was seen only once. The CDR3, as DNA: TGCGCCAGCAGCTTCGGCCCGACAGGGAATGAGCAGTTCTTC. The encoded protein is CASSFGPTGNEQFF. The V and J genes are TRBV5-1 and TRBJ2-1, with TRBD1 matching 7 bases. The CDR3 loop spans 14 amino acids. Unmatched junction bases numbered 6, after V lost 2 bases and J lost 7 bases. From germline, CDR1 is SGHRS and CDR2 YFSETQ.

The chain links TRBV21-1 to TRBJ2-7; the DNA was not compared with TRBD2, the D call given in the table. TRBV21-1 constitutes a pseudogene. The CDR3 totals 12 residues. As DNA, the CDR3 is TGTGCCAGCAGCCAAGGGAGCTACGAGCAGTACTTC. Its protein is CASSQGSYEQYF.

This chain uses TRBV30 with TRBJ1-3, with 7 positions matching TRBD1. Germline V gene data show CDR1 as GTSNPN and CDR2 as SVGIG (reference sequence). This CDR3 is built from 14 residues. Trimming took 5 bases from V and 2 from J; bases not matched to a gene: 6. The DNA of the CDR3 is TGTGCCTGGGGACGACAGGGAGCTGGAAACACCATATATTTT. Its translation is CAWGRQGAGNTIYF.

The V and J genes are TRBV7-3 and TRBJ2-5; D gene uncertain. Deletions cut 5 bases from V and 1 base from J, with 11 bases between. The germline CDR1 and CDR2 sequences are SGHTA and FQGTGA. This CDR3 spans 14 amino acids. CDR3 nucleotides: TGTGCCAGCAGCCCCCTAGGATCCCAAGAGACCCAGTACTTC. Translating gives CASSPLGSQETQYF.

This CDR3 reads CASLQGASYNSPLHF. CDR3 sequence (DNA): TGTGCCAGTCTCCAGGGGGCTTCCTATAATTCACCCCTCCACTTT. This sequence joins TRBV19 and TRBJ1-6, with TRBD1 matching 8 bases. The V and J ends lost 8 bases and 1 base, in that order; junction bases with no gene match: 4. CDR1 is LNHDA and CDR2 is SQIVND in the germline V gene (reference sequence). The CDR3 contains 15 residues.

This chain uses TRBV7-8 with TRBJ2-7, with 7 nucleotides matching TRBD1. The trim removed 5 bases at V and 8 bases at J, leaving 12 bases unmatched. Germline loops: CDR1 SGHVS, CDR2 FQNEAQ. The CDR3 covers 14 residues. CDR3 amino acids: CASSQEPGQPKQYF. DNA of the CDR3: TGTGCCAGCAGCCAGGAACCGGGACAGCCTAAGCAGTACTTC.